One sample yielded the 25 T cell receptor beta chains listed below, sequenced in a study of T cell responses to AZD1222 COVID-19 vaccine. Libraries were prepared by immunoSEQ multiplex PCR; TCRdb keeps only in-frame clonotypes and omits some of them. The sample records under 100,000 clones, 75% to 90% being singletons. The sequencing used peripheral blood, collected on day 0 of AZD1222 vaccination. These receptors were collected from an adult in good health.

The genes are TRBV19 and TRBJ1-5, with 7 bases fitting TRBD1. The CDR3 runs to 16 residues. CDR1 and CDR2 from the germline V gene are LNHDA and SQIVND (reference sequence). J gave up 2 bases and V 9 bases, and 13 bases lay outside the gene matches. CDR3 protein: CASAARQGLGNQPQHF. The CDR3 bases are TGTGCCAGCGCCGCGAGACAGGGCTTAGGCAATCAGCCCCAGCATTTT.

V is TRBV4-2 and J is TRBJ2-2; D is ambiguous. V was pared by 2 bases and J by 0 bases, with 13 bases between. CDR3 length: 17 residues. In germline, CDR1 is LGHNA, CDR2 YNFKEQ. CDR3: CASSQFVGGANTGELFF. Written as DNA, the CDR3 is TGTGCCAGCAGCCAATTCGTCGGCGGAGCGAACACCGGGGAGCTGTTTTTT.

The J gene is TRBJ2-7, the V gene TRBV7-9, with 10 bases fitting TRBD1. The CDR3 totals 16 residues. Per the germline V gene, CDR1 is SEHNR and CDR2 is FQNEAQ (reference sequence). Losses at the gene ends were 5 bases for V and 3 bases for J; bases not matched to a gene: 10. This CDR3 is CASSQEPGTGVYEQYF. In nucleotides, the CDR3 is TGTGCCAGCAGCCAAGAGCCCGGGACAGGGGTCTACGAGCAGTACTTC. Full variable domain (rest looked up from reference TRBV7-9 and TRBJ2-7): DTGVSQNPRHKITKRGQNVTFRCDPISEHNRLYWYRQTLGQGPEFLTYFQNEAQLEKSRLLSDRFSAERPKGSFSTLEIQRTEQGDSAMYLCASSQEPGTGVYEQYFGPGTRLTVT.

The chain links TRBV5-4 to TRBJ1-2, with 9 bases aligning to TRBD1. The CDR3 length is 15 residues. Germline V gives CDR1 SGHNT, CDR2 YYREEE (reference sequence). J lost 5 bases, V lost 3 bases, and 8 bases had no gene match. The CDR3 DNA follows: TGTGCCAGCAGCTCCACAGGGGGCCCGGGTTATGGCTACACCTTC. The encoded protein is CASSSTGGPGYGYTF.

The chain uses TRBV6-4 and TRBJ1-4; 9 positions agree with TRBD1. This CDR3 is 19 amino acids long. Per the germline V gene, CDR1 is MRHNA and CDR2 is SNTAGT. J lost 0 bases, V lost 6 bases, and 14 bases had no gene match. This CDR3 is CASSHSRDRVVSTNEKLFF. The CDR3 nucleotides read TGTGCCAGCAGCCACTCCCGGGACAGGGTGGTTTCAACTAATGAAAAACTGTTTTTT.

This rearrangement joins TRBV6-1 to TRBJ1-5; D is unclear. This CDR3 contains 14 residues. V lost 1 base, J lost 4 bases, and 8 bases lay in between. Germline CDR1 reads MNHNS; CDR2 reads SASEGT. The CDR3 spells CASSEGAGNQPQHF. The CDR3 DNA is TGTGCCAGCAGTGAAGGGGCTGGGAATCAGCCCCAGCATTTT.

Within the sample, this clone is medium-sized (0.01 to 0.1%). This chain joins TRBV28 and TRBJ2-1, with D unresolved. Germline CDR1 is MDHEN and CDR2 is SYDVKM. This CDR3 has 13 amino acids. V was pared by 3 bases and J by 5 bases, with 8 bases between. CDR3: CASSFDRDNEQFF. CDR3 nucleotide sequence: TGTGCCAGCAGTTTCGATCGGGACAATGAGCAGTTCTTC.

The chain recombines TRBV5-4 with TRBJ1-3; D perhaps matches TRBD1 (5 bases). This CDR3 is built from 14 residues. Trimming took off 2 bases at V and 2 bases at J, with 8 bases between the two ends. Germline CDR1 SGHNT, CDR2 YYREEE (reference sequence). Here the CDR3 reads CASSFWGPGNTIYF. As DNA, the CDR3 is TGTGCCAGCAGCTTCTGGGGCCCTGGAAACACCATATATTTT.

A remark on this clone: At one end the junction does not follow the germline gene, possibly because of a read error. The rearrangement joins TRBV7-7 to TRBJ2-7; perhaps TRBD1 as D (5 bases). The CDR3 is made up of 14 amino acids. CDR1 is SSHAT, CDR2 FNYEAQ, per germline (reference sequence). The CDR3 region has the DNA TGTGCTAGCAGCTTATCGCAGGGAACCTACGAGCAGTACTTC. Protein sequence: CASSLSQGTYEQYF.

The DNA of the CDR3 is TGTGCCAGCTCACCATCCGACACTCGAGGAGCTTTCTTT. Translation gives CASSPSDTRGAFF. The chain is built from TRBV18 and TRBJ1-1; unclear D gene. Germline CDR1 KGHSH, CDR2 LQKENI. Trimming took off 2 bases at V and 10 bases at J, with 14 bases between the two ends. This CDR3 contains 13 residues.

This sequence joins TRBV19 and TRBJ2-2; D gene unclear. This CDR3 contains 13 residues. Trimming pared 2 bases from V and 6 bases from J, leaving 7 bases between. Germline CDR1 reads LNHDA; CDR2 reads SQIVND (reference sequence). The CDR3 DNA follows: TGTGCCAGTAGTATACATGGATCCGGGGAGCTGTTTTTT. Amino acids: CASSIHGSGELFF.

V usage is TRBV24-1 and J usage is TRBJ1-6; TRBD1 matches 9 bases. Unmatched junction bases numbered 5, after V lost 3 bases and J lost 15 bases. Germline V gene sequence: CDR1 KGHDR, CDR2 SFDVKD. The CDR3 is made up of 13 amino acids. The CDR3 DNA reads as TGTGCCACCAGTGATCGTACAGGGGGCAACCTCCACTTT. It codes for CATSDRTGGNLHF.

This sequence joins TRBV5-1 and TRBJ1-3, with 9 positions matching TRBD1. The J segment lost 6 bases and the V segment lost 4 bases, leaving 11 bases of the junction unmatched. The CDR3 is 16 amino acids. The germline CDR1 and CDR2 sequences are SGHRS and YFSETQ. For the CDR3, the DNA is TGCGCCAGCAGCCCATACCGGGACAGGGACTTAAACACCATATATTTT. It specifies CASSPYRDRDLNTIYF. The complete variable domain, with remaining parts taken from reference TRBV5-1 and TRBJ1-3, reads KAGVTQTPRYLIKTRGQQVTLSCSPISGHRSVSWYQQTPGQGLQFLFEYFSETQRNKGNFPGRFSGRQFSNSRSEMNVSTLELGDSALYLCASSPYRDRDLNTIYFGEGSWLTVV.

The table lists this clone with a few counts. The genes are TRBV12-3 or TRBV12-4 and TRBJ1-5, with 7 bases lining up with TRBD1. CDR3 length: 11 amino acids. The junction had 4 bases not matched to a gene; V was cut back by 5 bases and J by 12 bases. The CDR3 DNA follows: TGTGCCAGCAGTCGTGACAGGGACCAGCATTTT. Translating it yields CASSRDRDQHF.

This chain connects TRBV6-5 to TRBJ2-3; 9 bases match TRBD2. The CDR3 consists of 14 residues. V trimming: 10 bases; J trimming: 2 bases; junction bases outside the gene matches: 7. The germline CDR1 and CDR2 sequences are MNHEY and SVGAGI. The CDR3 nucleotides read TGTGCCATCTCTAGCGGGACTCCCACAGATACGCAGTATTTT. Amino acids: CAISSGTPTDTQYF.

This chain uses TRBV5-1 with TRBJ2-1; 7 bases line up with TRBD2. The CDR3 contains 16 residues. Germline trimming cut 4 bases from V and 1 base from J; bases unmatched to any gene: 8. Germline V gene data show CDR1 as SGHRS and CDR2 as YFSETQ. In DNA form, the CDR3 reads TGCGCCAGCAGCGGTTCAAAGCGGGGTTCCTACAATGAGCAGTTCTTC. This sequence encodes CASSGSKRGSYNEQFF.

The chain couples TRBV27 to TRBJ1-4; TRBD1 matches at 7 bases. With V trimmed by 3 bases and J by 0 bases, 10 bases remained unmatched. This CDR3 has 18 residues. The V gene's germline CDR1 is MNHEY and CDR2 SMNVEV (reference sequence). DNA of the CDR3: TGTGCCAGCAGTTTGACAGGGACCCCATTCGCAACTAATGAAAAACTGTTTTTT. As protein: CASSLTGTPFATNEKLFF.

The chain links TRBV11-2 to TRBJ1-2, with a possible D match to TRBD1 (5 bases). The CDR3 consists of 12 residues. Trimming cost V 1 base and J 8 bases, with 8 bases left between them. The germline CDR1 and CDR2 sequences are SGHAT and FQNNGV. CDR3 loop: CASSLGGRGYTF. In DNA form, the CDR3 reads TGTGCCAGCAGCTTAGGGGGGAGAGGCTACACCTTC.

This clone appeared once. The chain has TRBV27 and TRBJ2-3; TRBD2 is a possible D gene (6 bases). V shed 5 bases and J shed 8 bases, with 14 bases lying between them. The germline gives CDR1 MNHEY, CDR2 SMNVEV (reference sequence). CDR3 length: 13 amino acids. The chain's CDR3 is CASSANQGGTQYF. As DNA, the CDR3 is TGTGCCAGCAGTGCTAACCAGGGAGGTACGCAGTATTTT.

This CDR3 is CASILAPGGELFF. The CDR3 nucleotides are TGTGCCAGCATACTAGCCCCTGGCGGGGAGCTGTTTTTT. The chain links TRBV12-3 or TRBV12-4 to TRBJ2-2; D is possibly TRBD2 (6 bases). The V gene lost 7 bases and the J gene lost 7 bases, with 13 bases spanning the gap. There are 13 residues in the CDR3.

This chain uses TRBV14 with TRBJ2-7; D perhaps matches TRBD2 (5 bases). CDR1 and CDR2 from the germline V gene are SGHDN and FVKESK. V was cut by 4 bases and J by 6 bases, with 13 bases left in between. The CDR3 has 13 amino acids. The CDR3 sequence: CASSPGVKGEQYF. In DNA form, the CDR3 reads TGTGCCAGCAGCCCCGGGGTTAAAGGCGAGCAGTACTTC.

This rearrangement joins TRBV7-9 to TRBJ2-5; D gene unclear. CDR1 is SEHNR, CDR2 FQNEAQ, per germline (reference sequence). Trimming left V 6 bases short and J 5 bases short, with 10 bases between. The CDR3 is 12 amino acids. CDR3 DNA: TGTGCCAGCAGACAGAATCAGGAGACCCAGTACTTC. It is translated as CASRQNQETQYF.

The genes are TRBV28 and TRBJ2-7; the D is unclear. The V and J ends lost 6 bases and 2 bases respectively, with 8 bases between them. Germline values: CDR1 MDHEN, CDR2 SYDVKM. The CDR3 spans 12 residues. The CDR3 bases are TGTGCCAGCAGACGTTGGACCTACGAGCAGTACTTC. Protein: CASRRWTYEQYF.

The J gene is TRBJ2-7, the V gene TRBV19, with unresolved D. The length of the CDR3 is 13 residues. Germline lookup yields CDR1 LNHDA and CDR2 SQIVND (reference sequence). V shed 4 bases and J shed 3 bases, with 10 bases lying between them. CDR3 DNA sequence: TGTGCCAGTAGTACCCCGAATGGCTACGAGCAGTACTTC. Protein: CASSTPNGYEQYF.

The chain has TRBV11-2 and TRBJ2-6; D is unclear. Germline loops: CDR1 SGHAT, CDR2 FQNNGV. Trimming removed 3 bases at V and 2 bases at J, with 5 bases between. The CDR3 covers 14 residues. Here the CDR3 DNA reads TGTGCCAGCAGCTTGGCTGCTGGGGCCAACGTCCTGACTTTC. Encoded protein: CASSLAAGANVLTF.